The T cell receptor beta chain described here comes from a study of T cell responses to AZD1222 COVID-19 vaccine. Whole-study context: Second-dose recipients at about 4 or about 12 weeks were treated as one pooled group. The study, taken as a whole, reports: The donor cohort was predominantly white British with a female majority, and clonal diversity may have been underestimated.

As concerns this clone: No antigen is known for it.

The method was immunoSEQ multiplex PCR; TCRdb's version includes in-frame clones alone and lacks a portion of them. The sample lists 90,000 to 120,000 clones, roughly 87% occurring once. This receptor was taken from an adult in good health. This specimen was peripheral blood, taken on day 0 of AZD1222 vaccination.

CDR3 nucleotides: TGTGCCAGCAGCCGACCTCGAGCGGGAGATGGGAGATTTCATGAGCAGTTCTTC. Its translation: CASSRPRAGDGRFHEQFF. The chain carries TRBV7-9 and TRBJ2-1; TRBD2 matches 8 bases. The CDR3 runs 18 residues. The J segment lost 8 bases and the V segment lost 5 bases, leaving 20 bases of the junction unmatched. Per the germline V gene, CDR1 is SEHNR and CDR2 is FQNEAQ (reference sequence).